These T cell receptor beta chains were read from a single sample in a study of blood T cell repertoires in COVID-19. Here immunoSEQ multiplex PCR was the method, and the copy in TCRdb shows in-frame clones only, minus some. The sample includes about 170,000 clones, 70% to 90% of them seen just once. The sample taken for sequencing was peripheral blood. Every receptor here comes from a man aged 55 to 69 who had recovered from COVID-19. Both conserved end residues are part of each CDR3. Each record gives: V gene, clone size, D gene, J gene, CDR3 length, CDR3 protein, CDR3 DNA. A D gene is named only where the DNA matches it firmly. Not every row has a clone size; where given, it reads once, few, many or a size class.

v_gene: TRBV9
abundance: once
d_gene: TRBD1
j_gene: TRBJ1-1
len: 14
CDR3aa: CASSVVGRDREAFF
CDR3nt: TGTGCCAGCAGCGTAGTAGGGAGGGACAGGGAAGCTTTCTTT

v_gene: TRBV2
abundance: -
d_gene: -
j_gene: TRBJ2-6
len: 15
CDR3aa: CASLSDSTGANVLTF
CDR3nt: TGTGCCAGCCTATCCGACAGTACTGGGGCCAACGTCCTGACTTTC

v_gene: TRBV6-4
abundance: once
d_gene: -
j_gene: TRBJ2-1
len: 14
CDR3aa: CASSPGPRGHEQFF
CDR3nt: TGTGCCAGCAGCCCGGGCCCGCGGGGGCATGAGCAGTTCTTC

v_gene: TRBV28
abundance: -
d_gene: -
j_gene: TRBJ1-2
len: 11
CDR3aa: CASRADYGYTF
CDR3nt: TGTGCCAGCAGGGCAGACTATGGCTACACCTTC

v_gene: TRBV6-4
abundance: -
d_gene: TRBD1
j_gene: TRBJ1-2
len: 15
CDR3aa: CASSDSNRGGYGYTF
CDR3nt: TGTGCCAGCAGTGACTCGAACAGGGGAGGCTATGGCTACACCTTC

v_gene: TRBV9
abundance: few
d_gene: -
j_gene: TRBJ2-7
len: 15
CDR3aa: CASSPTGNWGYEQYF
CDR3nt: TGTGCCAGCAGCCCTACAGGGAATTGGGGCTACGAGCAGTACTTC

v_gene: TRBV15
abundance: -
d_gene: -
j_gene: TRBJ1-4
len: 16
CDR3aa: CATSREIGGGDEKLFF
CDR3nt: TGTGCCACCAGCAGAGAGATAGGGGGTGGGGATGAAAAACTGTTTTTT

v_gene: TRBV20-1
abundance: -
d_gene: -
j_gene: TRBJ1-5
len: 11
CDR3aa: CSARDSGPQHF
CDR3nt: TGCAGTGCTAGGGACAGCGGGCCCCAGCATTTT

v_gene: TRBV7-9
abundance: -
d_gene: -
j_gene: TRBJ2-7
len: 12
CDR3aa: CASSLGMGRQYF
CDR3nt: TGTGCCAGCAGCTTAGGCATGGGCCGGCAGTACTTC

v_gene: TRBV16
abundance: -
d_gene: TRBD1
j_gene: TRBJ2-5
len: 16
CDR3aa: CASSQFEGGAGETQYF
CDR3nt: TGTGCCAGCAGCCAATTTGAAGGGGGCGCGGGAGAGACCCAGTACTTC

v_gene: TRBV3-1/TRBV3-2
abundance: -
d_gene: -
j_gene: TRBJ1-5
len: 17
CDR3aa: CASSQILAPGSNQPQHF
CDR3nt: TGTGCCAGCAGCCAAATTTTGGCCCCGGGGAGCAATCAGCCCCAGCATTTT

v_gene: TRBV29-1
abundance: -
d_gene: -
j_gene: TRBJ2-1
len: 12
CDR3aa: CSVDRSYNEQFF
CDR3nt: TGCAGCGTTGACCGTTCCTACAATGAGCAGTTCTTC

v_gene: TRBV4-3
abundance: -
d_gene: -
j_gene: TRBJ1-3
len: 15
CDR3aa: CASSLTNGGRNTIYF
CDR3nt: TGCGCCAGCAGCCTCACGAACGGGGGGAGAAACACCATATATTTT

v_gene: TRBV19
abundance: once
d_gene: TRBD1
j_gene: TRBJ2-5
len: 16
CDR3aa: CASSMGLTGGGETQYF
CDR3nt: TGTGCCAGTAGTATGGGTTTGACAGGGGGCGGGGAGACCCAGTACTTC

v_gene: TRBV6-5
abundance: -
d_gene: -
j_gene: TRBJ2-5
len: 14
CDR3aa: CASSVGGDQETQYF
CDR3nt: TGTGCCAGCAGCGTCGGAGGGGACCAAGAGACCCAGTACTTC

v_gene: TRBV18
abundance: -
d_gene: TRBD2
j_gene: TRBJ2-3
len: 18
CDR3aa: CASSSGGRTSGGTDTQYF
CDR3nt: TGTGCCAGCTCATCAGGAGGCAGAACTAGCGGGGGGACAGATACGCAGTATTTT

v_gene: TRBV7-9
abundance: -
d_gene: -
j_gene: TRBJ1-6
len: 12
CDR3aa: CASSSGGLPLHF
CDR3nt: TGTGCCAGCAGCTCTGGAGGGCTTCCCCTCCACTTT

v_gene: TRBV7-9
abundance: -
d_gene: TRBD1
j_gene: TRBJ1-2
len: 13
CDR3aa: CASSPDRFYGYTF
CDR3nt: TGTGCCAGCAGCCCGGACAGGTTCTATGGCTACACCTTC

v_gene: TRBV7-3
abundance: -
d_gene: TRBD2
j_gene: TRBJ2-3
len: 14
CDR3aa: CASSSAGSSDTQYF
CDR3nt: TGTGCCAGCAGCTCAGCGGGGTCTTCAGATACGCAGTATTTT

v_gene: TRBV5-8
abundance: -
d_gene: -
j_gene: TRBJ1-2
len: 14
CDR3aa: CASSLGAGEYGYTF
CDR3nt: TGTGCCAGCAGCTTGGGGGCCGGGGAGTATGGCTACACCTTC

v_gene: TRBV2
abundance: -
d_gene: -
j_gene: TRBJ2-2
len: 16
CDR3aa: CASSPLGGAGTGELFF
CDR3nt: TGTGCCAGCAGTCCCTTAGGAGGGGCGGGAACCGGGGAGCTGTTTTTT

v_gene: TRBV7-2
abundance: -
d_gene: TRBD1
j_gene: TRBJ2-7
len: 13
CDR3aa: CASSNDRDYEQYF
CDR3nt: TGTGCCAGCAGTAACGACAGGGACTACGAGCAGTACTTC

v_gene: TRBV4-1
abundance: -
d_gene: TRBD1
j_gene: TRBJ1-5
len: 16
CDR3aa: CASSQDIDRGSQPQHF
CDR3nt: TGCGCCAGCAGCCAAGATATAGACAGGGGGAGTCAGCCCCAGCATTTT

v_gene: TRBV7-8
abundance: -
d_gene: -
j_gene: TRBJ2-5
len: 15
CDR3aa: CASSLGGQGGETQYF
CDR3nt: TGTGCCAGCAGCTTAGGGGGGCAGGGCGGTGAGACCCAGTACTTC

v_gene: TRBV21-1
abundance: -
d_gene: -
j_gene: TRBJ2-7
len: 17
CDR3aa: CASSKIRSQGQTYEQYF
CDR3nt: TGTGCCAGCAGCAAAATAAGGAGTCAGGGCCAAACCTACGAGCAGTACTTC

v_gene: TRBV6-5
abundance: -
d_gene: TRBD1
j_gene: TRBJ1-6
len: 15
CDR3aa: CASSYSGQGYSPLHF
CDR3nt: TGTGCCAGCAGTTACTCCGGACAGGGTTATTCACCCCTCCACTTT

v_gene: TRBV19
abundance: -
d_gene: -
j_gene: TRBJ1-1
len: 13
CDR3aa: CASSVQGSTEAFF
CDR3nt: TGTGCCAGTAGTGTACAGGGTAGCACTGAAGCTTTCTTT

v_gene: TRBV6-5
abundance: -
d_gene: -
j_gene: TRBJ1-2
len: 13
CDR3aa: CASRQGWGSGLVF
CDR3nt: TGTGCCAGCAGACAGGGTTGGGGCTCGGGGCTAGTCTTC